The rows below give T cell receptor beta chains drawn from one sample of a study of blood T cell repertoires in COVID-19. Clones were read by immunoSEQ multiplex PCR, and TCRdb kept only the in-frame ones, dropping some. The data contain under 200,000 clones, less than 80% of them singletons. Input material: PBMCs or T cells enriched from blood (not recorded which). These receptors were taken from a woman aged 70-85 years in a cohort exposed to, infected with or recovered from COVID-19 (not recorded which). Both conserved end residues are part of each CDR3. A D gene is named only where the DNA matches it firmly. The size entry is marked missing in some rows and otherwise reads once, few, many or a size class.

V gene	clone size	D gene	J gene	CDR3 DNA	CDR3 protein
TRBV4-2	NA	NA	TRBJ1-1	TGTGCCAGCAGCCAAGTCACCGGAGGGGCTGGGTTTGGCACTGAAGCTTTCTTT	CASSQVTGGAGFGTEAFF
TRBV7-2	NA	NA	TRBJ1-6	TGTGCCAGCCTGAGGCAGAGCTCCTATAATTCACCCCTCCACTTT	CASLRQSSYNSPLHF
TRBV7-9	few	TRBD1	TRBJ1-2	TGTGCCAGCAGCCGTTCAGGGGGCGCGGGATATGGCTACACCTTC	CASSRSGGAGYGYTF
TRBV5-1	NA	TRBD1	TRBJ1-4	TGCGCCAGCAGCTCACAGGGGGCTGTCGGTGAAAAACTGTTTTTT	CASSSQGAVGEKLFF
TRBV3-1/TRBV3-2	NA	TRBD1	TRBJ2-1	TGTGCCAGCAGCCCAAAACCGGGACAGGGTGATGAGCAGTTCTTC	CASSPKPGQGDEQFF
TRBV18	NA	TRBD1	TRBJ1-3	TGTGCCAGCTCACCGTCCGGGACAGGCTCTGGAAACACCATATATTTT	CASSPSGTGSGNTIYF
TRBV18	NA	TRBD1	TRBJ2-5	TGTGCCAGCTCACCACAATCGGCAGGGGGAGAGACCCAGTACTTC	CASSPQSAGGETQYF
TRBV19	NA	TRBD1	TRBJ2-4	TGTGCCAGTAGGCCAACGGGACAGGGAGCCAAAAACATTCAGTACTTC	CASRPTGQGAKNIQYF
TRBV2	NA	TRBD1	TRBJ1-3	TGTGCCAGCAGCGGACAGGGTGCTGGAAACACCATATATTTT	CASSGQGAGNTIYF
TRBV28	NA	NA	TRBJ2-5	TGTGCCAGCAGTCTGTCGGGGTGGGAGACCCAGTACTTC	CASSLSGWETQYF
TRBV7-2	NA	TRBD2	TRBJ2-1	TGTGCCAGCCGCCCCGGGACTAATACATACAATGAGCAGTTCTTC	CASRPGTNTYNEQFF
TRBV6-6	NA	NA	TRBJ2-1	TGTGCCAGCAGTCGGTCCGCGGGGAGCTCCTACAATGAGCAGTTCTTC	CASSRSAGSSYNEQFF
TRBV13	NA	TRBD2	TRBJ2-7	TGTGCCAGCAGCTCCCGGTCGGGAGGGCCGTACGAGCAGTACTTC	CASSSRSGGPYEQYF
TRBV28	NA	TRBD1	TRBJ1-2	TGTGCCAGCAGTTCCCCAGGGGGTGGCTCGGGCGGCTACACCTTC	CASSSPGGGSGGYTF
TRBV28	few	NA	TRBJ1-3	TGTGCCAGCAGTTTGGCAGGTACTGGAAACACCATATATTTT	CASSLAGTGNTIYF
TRBV5-1	NA	NA	TRBJ1-6	TGCGCCAGCAGCTTGCTATCAGCGGGAAATTCACCCCTCCACTTT	CASSLLSAGNSPLHF
TRBV3-1/TRBV3-2	NA	TRBD1	TRBJ2-1	TGTGCCAGCAGCCAGGGGACAGGGGGCGCACATGAGCAGTTCTTC	CASSQGTGGAHEQFF
TRBV28	NA	NA	TRBJ1-3	TGTGCCAGCAGGGGGGCGGACAGCCACTCTGGAAACACCATATATTTT	CASRGADSHSGNTIYF
TRBV30	NA	TRBD1	TRBJ1-6	TGTGCCTTGGCGGGACAGTATAATTCACCCCTCCACTTT	CALAGQYNSPLHF
TRBV18	once	NA	TRBJ2-1	TGTGCCAGCTCACCGCAAACAGTCTCCTACAATGAGCAGTTCTTC	CASSPQTVSYNEQFF
TRBV11-2	few	TRBD1	TRBJ1-2	TGTGCCAGCTCCCGGGACAGGGGGCCTGGCTACACCTTC	CASSRDRGPGYTF
TRBV10-3	NA	NA	TRBJ1-4	TGTGCCATCAGTGGCGGCAGCGAAAAACTGTTTTTT	CAISGGSEKLFF
TRBV7-3	few	NA	TRBJ1-2	TGTGCCAGCAGCCCACAGGGTGGCAATGGCTACACCTTC	CASSPQGGNGYTF
TRBV7-3	once	TRBD1	TRBJ2-1	TGTGCCAGCAGTCCCGGGACAGGGGTTCGGAGTGAGCAGTTCTTC	CASSPGTGVRSEQFF
TRBV19	NA	TRBD2	TRBJ2-7	TGTGCCAGTAGTACCGGGCGGGGGGGTTCCTACGAGCAGTACTTC	CASSTGRGGSYEQYF
TRBV7-9	NA	TRBD2	TRBJ2-1	TGTGCCAGCAGTTTAACCGGGACTAGCGGGAGGAATGAGCAGTTCTTC	CASSLTGTSGRNEQFF
TRBV30	NA	NA	TRBJ2-3	TGTGCCTGGAAAGGGGCTGGGGATACGCAGTATTTT	CAWKGAGDTQYF
TRBV18	NA	TRBD1	TRBJ2-2	TGTGCCAGCTCACCGAACAGGGGCGGCACCGGGGAGCTGTTTTTT	CASSPNRGGTGELFF
TRBV19	few	NA	TRBJ1-5	TGTGCTGGGGGCCAGCCCCAGCATTTT	CAGGQPQHF
TRBV6-5	NA	NA	TRBJ2-7	TGTGCCAGCAGTTACTCGTGGAGCCTAGGTGGTGAGCAGTACTTC	CASSYSWSLGGEQYF
TRBV28	NA	NA	TRBJ2-3	TGTGCCGGGGGGGCTCTGTCTCCAGATACGCAGTATTTT	CAGGALSPDTQYF
TRBV28	NA	TRBD1	TRBJ1-2	TGTGCCAGCATGAGGGGGCTAGGCTACACCTTC	CASMRGLGYTF